The entry below describes one T cell receptor beta chain. This specimen comes from a study of blood T cell repertoires in COVID-19. Across the study: COVID-19 samples, acute and convalescent, were from the United States, Italy and Spain. T cells, B-cell-depleted T cells, or PBMCs supplied cDNA or gDNA.

The CDR3 has 16 residues. Between the trimmed V and J ends, which lost 3 bases and 5 bases, there was a span of 20 bases. Germline assignment: CDR1 SGHRS and CDR2 YFSETQ. How the authors handled the data: Nucleated cell counts were estimated from reference gene primer amplification. TCRdb's table, derived via immunoSEQ multiplex PCR, lists solely in-frame clones and lacks some. V and J calls plus clone size are reproduced from that table; the DNA served to infer D and trimming. The data show some 97,000 clones, approximately 89% seen once. The rearrangement uses TRBV5-1 and TRBJ2-5; TRBD1 might be the D (6 bases). Sequenced material: peripheral blood. This TCR came from a man over 45 with active COVID-19. The CDR3 nucleotides read TGCGCCAGCAGCTCCCTAACAGGGCGTGGGGGCGAGACCCAGTACTTC. Translation: CASSSLTGRGGETQYF.